This record concerns one T cell receptor (beta chain) sequence. Its antigen is still unknown. This sample was taken from a study of cytomegalovirus exposure and HLA in healthy donors. The CDR3 has 18 amino acids. Unmatched junction bases numbered 15, after V lost 6 bases and J lost 5 bases. The germline CDR1 and CDR2 sequences are SGHRS and YFSETQ. Repertoires were generated with immunoSEQ multiplex PCR, while TCRdb's copy carries only in-frame clones and drops some. The data hold under 400,000 clones, with approximately 85% observed a single time. Study results and caveats: Reports described diagnosis of cytomegalovirus status by the classifier as highly specific and sensitive. The study labeled more than 150 TCR beta chains cytomegalovirus-associated. In vitro data verified three CMV-associated chains as specific for CMV antigens.

The gene calls are TRBV5-1 and TRBJ2-2; TRBD2 aligns across 11 bases. The sequence came from a young man in good health and CMV-seronegative. Sequenced: PBMCs. The CDR3 region is CASTPGLADTPRTGELFF. For the CDR3, the DNA is TGCGCCAGCACGCCGGGACTAGCGGATACCCCCCGAACCGGGGAGCTGTTTTTT.